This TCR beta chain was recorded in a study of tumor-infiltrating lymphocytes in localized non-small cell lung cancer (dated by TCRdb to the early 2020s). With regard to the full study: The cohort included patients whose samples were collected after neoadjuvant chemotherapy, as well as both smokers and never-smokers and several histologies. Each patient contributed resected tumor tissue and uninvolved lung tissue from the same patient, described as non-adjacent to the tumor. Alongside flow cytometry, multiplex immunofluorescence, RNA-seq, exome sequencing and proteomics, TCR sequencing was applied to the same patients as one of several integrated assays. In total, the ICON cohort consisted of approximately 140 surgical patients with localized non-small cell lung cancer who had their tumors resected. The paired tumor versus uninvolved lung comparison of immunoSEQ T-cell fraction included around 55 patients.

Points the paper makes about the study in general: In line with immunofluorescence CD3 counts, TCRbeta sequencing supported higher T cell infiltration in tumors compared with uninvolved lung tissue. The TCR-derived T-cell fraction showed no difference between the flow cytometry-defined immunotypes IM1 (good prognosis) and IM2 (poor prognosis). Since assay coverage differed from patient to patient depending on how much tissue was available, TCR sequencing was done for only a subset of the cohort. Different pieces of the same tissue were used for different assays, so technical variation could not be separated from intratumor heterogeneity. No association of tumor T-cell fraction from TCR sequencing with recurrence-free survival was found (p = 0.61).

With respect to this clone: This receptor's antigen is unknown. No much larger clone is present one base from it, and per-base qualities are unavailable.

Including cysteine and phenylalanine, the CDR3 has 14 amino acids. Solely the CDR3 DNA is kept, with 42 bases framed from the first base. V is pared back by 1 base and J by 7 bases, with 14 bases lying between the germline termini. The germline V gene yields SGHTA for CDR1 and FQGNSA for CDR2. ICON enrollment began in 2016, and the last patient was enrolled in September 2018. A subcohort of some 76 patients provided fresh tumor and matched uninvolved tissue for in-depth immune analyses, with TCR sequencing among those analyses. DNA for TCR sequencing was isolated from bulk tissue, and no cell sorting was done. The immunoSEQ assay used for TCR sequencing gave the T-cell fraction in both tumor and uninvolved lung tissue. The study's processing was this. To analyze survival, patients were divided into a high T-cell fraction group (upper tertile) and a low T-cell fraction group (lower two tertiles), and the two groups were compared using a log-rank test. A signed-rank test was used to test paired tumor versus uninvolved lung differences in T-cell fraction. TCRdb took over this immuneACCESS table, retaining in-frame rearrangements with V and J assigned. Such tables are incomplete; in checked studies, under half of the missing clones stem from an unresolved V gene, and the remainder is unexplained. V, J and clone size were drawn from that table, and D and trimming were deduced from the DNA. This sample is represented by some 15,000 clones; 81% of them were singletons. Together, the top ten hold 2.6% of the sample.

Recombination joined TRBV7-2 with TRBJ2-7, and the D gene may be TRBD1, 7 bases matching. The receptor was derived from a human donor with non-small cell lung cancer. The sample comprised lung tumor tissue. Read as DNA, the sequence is TGTGCCAGCAGCTTAGGGCAGGGGGGCCGAGAGCAGTACTTC. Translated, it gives CASSLGQGGREQYF.